This T cell receptor (beta chain) appears in the sequencing data of a study of T cells after posttransplantation cyclophosphamide. Whole-study findings and limits: Recipient CMV seropositivity and CMV reactivation strongly tracked TRB clonality. Blood and skin or GI T cell repertoires showed limited TRB overlap. Donor CD8+ memory clones often dominated recipient blood repertoires at later times.

Only in-frame clones appear in the TCRdb table, and some are missing; sequencing was by immunoSEQ multiplex PCR. The table lists 9,000 to 9,500 clones, nearly 99% of them singletons. Turning to this clone: What it binds is not known.

The ends were cut back, 2 bases at V and 0 bases at J, with 11 bases in the middle. Germline assignment: CDR1 LGHNA and CDR2 YNFKEQ. The CDR3 contains 16 residues. Cells defined as naive were viable CD3+CD4+ or CD3+CD8+ and CCR7+CD45RA+CD45RO-CD95-CD27+CD28+. This receptor was taken from a man between 45 and 60 years old in good health, CMV-negative, and a related stem cell transplant donor. The source material was naive CD8+ T cells sorted from PBMCs. The rearrangement joins TRBV4-2 to TRBJ1-5; D gene uncertain. The CDR3 sequence is CASSQMRFNSNQPQHF. The CDR3 nucleotides read TGTGCCAGCAGCCAAATGAGGTTCAATAGCAATCAGCCCCAGCATTTT.